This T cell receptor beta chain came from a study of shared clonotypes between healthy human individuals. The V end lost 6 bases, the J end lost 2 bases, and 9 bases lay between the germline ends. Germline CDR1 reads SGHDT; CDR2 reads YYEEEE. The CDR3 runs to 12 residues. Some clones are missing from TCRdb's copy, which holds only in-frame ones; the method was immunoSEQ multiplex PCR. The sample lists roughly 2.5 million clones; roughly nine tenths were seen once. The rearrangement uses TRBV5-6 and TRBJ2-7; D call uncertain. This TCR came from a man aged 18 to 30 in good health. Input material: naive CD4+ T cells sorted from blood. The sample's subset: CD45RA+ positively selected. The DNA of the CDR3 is TGTGCCAGCACGATAGGAGCCTACGAGCAGTACTTC. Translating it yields CASTIGAYEQYF.